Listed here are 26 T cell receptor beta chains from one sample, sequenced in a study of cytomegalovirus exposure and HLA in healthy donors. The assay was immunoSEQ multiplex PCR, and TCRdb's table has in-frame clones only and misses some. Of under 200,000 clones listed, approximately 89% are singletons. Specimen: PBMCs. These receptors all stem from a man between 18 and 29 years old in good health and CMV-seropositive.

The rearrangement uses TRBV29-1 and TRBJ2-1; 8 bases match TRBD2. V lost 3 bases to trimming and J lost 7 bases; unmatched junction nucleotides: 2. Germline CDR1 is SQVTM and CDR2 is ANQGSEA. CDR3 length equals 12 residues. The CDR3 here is CSVEGLENEQFF. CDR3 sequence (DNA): TGCAGCGTTGAGGGACTAGAAAATGAGCAGTTCTTC.

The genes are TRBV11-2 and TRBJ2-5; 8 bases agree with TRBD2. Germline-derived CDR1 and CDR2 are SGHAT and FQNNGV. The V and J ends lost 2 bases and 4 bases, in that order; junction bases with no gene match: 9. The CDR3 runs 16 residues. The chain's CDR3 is CASSLIGLASRETQYF. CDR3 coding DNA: TGTGCCAGCAGCTTAATAGGACTAGCATCTCGAGAGACCCAGTACTTC.

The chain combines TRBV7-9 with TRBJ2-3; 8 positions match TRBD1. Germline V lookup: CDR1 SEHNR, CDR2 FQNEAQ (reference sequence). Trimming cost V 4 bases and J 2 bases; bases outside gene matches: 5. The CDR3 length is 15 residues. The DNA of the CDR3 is TGTGCCAGCAGCTCAAGACAGGGGTCCACAGATACGCAGTATTTT. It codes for CASSSRQGSTDTQYF.

This chain's CDR3 is CASSPPLDLAAKETQYF. CDR3 DNA sequence: TGTGCCAGCTCACCACCGTTAGATCTAGCGGCAAAGGAGACCCAGTACTTC. The chain employs TRBV18 and TRBJ2-5, with 7 bases aligning to TRBD2. J lost 5 bases, V lost 0 bases, and 12 bases had no gene match. The CDR3 runs to 17 residues. Germline values: CDR1 KGHSH, CDR2 LQKENI.

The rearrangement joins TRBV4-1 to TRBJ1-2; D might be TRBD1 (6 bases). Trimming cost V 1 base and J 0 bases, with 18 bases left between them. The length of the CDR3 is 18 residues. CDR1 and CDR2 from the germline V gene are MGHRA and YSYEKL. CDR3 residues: CASSQGSPGELANYGYTF. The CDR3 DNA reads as TGCGCCAGCAGCCAAGGTTCTCCAGGGGAGTTAGCTAACTATGGCTACACCTTC.

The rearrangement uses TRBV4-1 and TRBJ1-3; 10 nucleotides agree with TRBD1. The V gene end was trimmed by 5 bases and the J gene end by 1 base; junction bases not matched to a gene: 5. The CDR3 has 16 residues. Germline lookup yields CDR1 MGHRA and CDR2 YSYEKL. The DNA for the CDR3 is TGCGCCAGCAGCAAGACAGGGGGCAGTTCTGGAAACACCATATATTTT. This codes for CASSKTGGSSGNTIYF.

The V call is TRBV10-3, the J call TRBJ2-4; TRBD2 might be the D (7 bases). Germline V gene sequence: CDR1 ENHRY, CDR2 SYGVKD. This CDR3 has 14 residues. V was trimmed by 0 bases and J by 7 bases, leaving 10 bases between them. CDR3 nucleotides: TGTGCCATCAGTGAGTCGACGGGGGGCAACATTCAGTACTTC. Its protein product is CAISESTGGNIQYF.

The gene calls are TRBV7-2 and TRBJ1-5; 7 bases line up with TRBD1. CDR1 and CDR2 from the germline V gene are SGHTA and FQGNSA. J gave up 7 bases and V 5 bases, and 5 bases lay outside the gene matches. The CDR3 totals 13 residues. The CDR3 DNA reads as TGTGCCAGCAGCCCACAGGGGCGCCAGCCCCAGCATTTT. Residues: CASSPQGRQPQHF.

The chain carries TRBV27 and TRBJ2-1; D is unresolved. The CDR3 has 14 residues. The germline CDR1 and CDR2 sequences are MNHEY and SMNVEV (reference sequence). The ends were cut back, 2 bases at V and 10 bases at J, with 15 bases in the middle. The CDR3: CASSLILRATEQFF. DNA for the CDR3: TGTGCCAGCAGTTTAATTTTACGAGCAACCGAGCAGTTCTTC.

CDR3 nucleotide sequence: TGTGCCAGCAGCTCCCCTGGGGGCGGGACAGGGAAGTATTTT. It specifies CASSSPGGGTGKYF. This chain connects TRBV11-3 to TRBJ2-3, with 9 bases that match TRBD1. V lost 4 bases and J lost 13; bases outside the gene matches: 12. CDR1 is SGHNT, CDR2 YENEEA, per germline. The CDR3 sequence is 14 residues long.

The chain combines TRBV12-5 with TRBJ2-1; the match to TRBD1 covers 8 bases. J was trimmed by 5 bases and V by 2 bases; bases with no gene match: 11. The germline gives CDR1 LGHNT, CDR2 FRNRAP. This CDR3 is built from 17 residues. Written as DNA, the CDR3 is TGTGCTAGTGGTTTGTACATGACAGGGGCAGTCGACAATGAGCAGTTCTTC. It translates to CASGLYMTGAVDNEQFF.

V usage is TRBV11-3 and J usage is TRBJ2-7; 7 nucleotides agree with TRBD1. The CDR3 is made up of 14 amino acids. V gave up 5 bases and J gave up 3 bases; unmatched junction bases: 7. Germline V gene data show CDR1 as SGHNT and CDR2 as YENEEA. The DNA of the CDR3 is TGTGCCAGCAGCCCACCGGGACAGAGCTACGAGCAGTACTTC. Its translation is CASSPPGQSYEQYF.

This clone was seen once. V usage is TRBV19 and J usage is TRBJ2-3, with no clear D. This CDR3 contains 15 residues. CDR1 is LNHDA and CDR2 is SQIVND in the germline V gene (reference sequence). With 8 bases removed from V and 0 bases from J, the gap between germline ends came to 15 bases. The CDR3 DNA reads TGTGCCAGTTCTAGGCTGGAAAGTAGCACAGATACGCAGTATTTT. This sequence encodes CASSRLESSTDTQYF.

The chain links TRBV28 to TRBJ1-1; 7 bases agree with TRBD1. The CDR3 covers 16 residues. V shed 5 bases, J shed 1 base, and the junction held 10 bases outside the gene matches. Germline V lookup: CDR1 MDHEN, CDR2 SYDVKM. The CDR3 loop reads CASSKRLGQPNTEAFF. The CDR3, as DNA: TGTGCCAGCAGTAAGAGACTGGGACAGCCGAACACTGAAGCTTTCTTT.

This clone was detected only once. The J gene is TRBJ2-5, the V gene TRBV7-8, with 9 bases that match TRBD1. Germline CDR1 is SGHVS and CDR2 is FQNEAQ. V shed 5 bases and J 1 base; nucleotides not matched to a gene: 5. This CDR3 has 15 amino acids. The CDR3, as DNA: TGTGCCAGCAGCGATAAGACAGGGGGCCAAGAGACCCAGTACTTC. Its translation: CASSDKTGGQETQYF.

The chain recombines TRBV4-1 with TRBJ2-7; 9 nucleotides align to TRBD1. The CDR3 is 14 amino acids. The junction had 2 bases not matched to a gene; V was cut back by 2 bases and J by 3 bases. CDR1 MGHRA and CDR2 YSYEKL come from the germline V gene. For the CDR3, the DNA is TGCGCCAGCAGCCAACCGGACAGGGGCTACGAGCAGTACTTC. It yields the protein CASSQPDRGYEQYF.

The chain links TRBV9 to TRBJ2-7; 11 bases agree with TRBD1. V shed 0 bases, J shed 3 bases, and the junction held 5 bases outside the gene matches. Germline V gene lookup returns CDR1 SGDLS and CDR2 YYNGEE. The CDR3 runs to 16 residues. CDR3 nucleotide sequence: TGTGCCAGCAGCGTAGGTGGGACAGGGGGAGACTACGAGCAGTACTTC. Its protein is CASSVGGTGGDYEQYF.

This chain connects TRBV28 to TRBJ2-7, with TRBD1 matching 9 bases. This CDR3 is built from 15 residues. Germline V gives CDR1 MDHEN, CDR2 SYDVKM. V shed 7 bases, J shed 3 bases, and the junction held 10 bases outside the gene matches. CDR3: CASTIGGQGNYEQYF. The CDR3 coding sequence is TGTGCCAGCACCATTGGGGGACAGGGTAACTACGAGCAGTACTTC.

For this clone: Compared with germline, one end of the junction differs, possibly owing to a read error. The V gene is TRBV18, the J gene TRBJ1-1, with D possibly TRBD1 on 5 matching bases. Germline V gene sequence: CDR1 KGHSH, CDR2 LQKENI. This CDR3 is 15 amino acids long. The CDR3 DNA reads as TGTGCCAGCTCACCTAACGGACGGGGGAACCCTGAAGCTTTCTTT. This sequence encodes CASSPNGRGNPEAFF.

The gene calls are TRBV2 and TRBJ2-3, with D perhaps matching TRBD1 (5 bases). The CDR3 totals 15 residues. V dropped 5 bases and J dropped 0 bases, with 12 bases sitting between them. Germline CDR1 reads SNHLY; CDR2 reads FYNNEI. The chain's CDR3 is CASSSPTESTDTQYF. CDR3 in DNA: TGTGCCAGCAGTTCCCCGACAGAGAGCACAGATACGCAGTATTTT. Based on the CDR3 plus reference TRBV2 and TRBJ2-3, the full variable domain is EPEVTQTPSHQVTQMGQEVILRCVPISNHLYFYWYRQILGQKVEFLVSFYNNEISEKSEIFDDQFSVERPDGSNFTLKIRSTKLEDSAMYFCASSSPTESTDTQYFGPGTRLTVL.

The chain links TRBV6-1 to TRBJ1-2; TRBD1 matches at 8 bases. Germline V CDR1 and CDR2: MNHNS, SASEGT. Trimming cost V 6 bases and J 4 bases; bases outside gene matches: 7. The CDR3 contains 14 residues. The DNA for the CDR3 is TGTGCCAGCAGCGCCGGACAGGGCGGCTATGGCTACACCTTC. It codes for CASSAGQGGYGYTF.

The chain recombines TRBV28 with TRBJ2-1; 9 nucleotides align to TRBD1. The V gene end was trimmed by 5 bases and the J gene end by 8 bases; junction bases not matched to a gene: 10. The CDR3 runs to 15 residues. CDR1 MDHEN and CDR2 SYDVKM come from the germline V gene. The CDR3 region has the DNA TGTGCCAGCAGTCCCCCGGGACAGGGTATCTATGAGCAGTTCTTC. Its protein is CASSPPGQGIYEQFF.

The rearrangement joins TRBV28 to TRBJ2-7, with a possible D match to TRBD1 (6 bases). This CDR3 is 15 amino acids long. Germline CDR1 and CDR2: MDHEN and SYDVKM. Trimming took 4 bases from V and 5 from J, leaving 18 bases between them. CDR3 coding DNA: TGTGCCAGCAGTTCCCCCCAAACAGGGTTTAACGAGCAGTACTTC. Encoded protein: CASSSPQTGFNEQYF.

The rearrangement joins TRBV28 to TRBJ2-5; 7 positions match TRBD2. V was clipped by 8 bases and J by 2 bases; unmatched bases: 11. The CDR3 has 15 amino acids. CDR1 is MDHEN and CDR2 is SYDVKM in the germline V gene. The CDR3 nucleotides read TGTGCCAGCGCCCTTAGCGGGTGGGCACAAGAGACCCAGTACTTC. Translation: CASALSGWAQETQYF.

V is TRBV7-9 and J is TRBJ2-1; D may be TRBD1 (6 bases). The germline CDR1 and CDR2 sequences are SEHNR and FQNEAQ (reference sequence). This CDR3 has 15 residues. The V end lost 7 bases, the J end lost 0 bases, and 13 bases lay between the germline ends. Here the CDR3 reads CASTEQGASYNEQFF. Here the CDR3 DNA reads TGTGCCAGCACCGAACAGGGCGCCTCCTACAATGAGCAGTTCTTC. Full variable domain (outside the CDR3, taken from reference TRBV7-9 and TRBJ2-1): DTGVSQNPRHKITKRGQNVTFRCDPISEHNRLYWYRQTLGQGPEFLTYFQNEAQLEKSRLLSDRFSAERPKGSFSTLEIQRTEQGDSAMYLCASTEQGASYNEQFFGPGTRLTVL.

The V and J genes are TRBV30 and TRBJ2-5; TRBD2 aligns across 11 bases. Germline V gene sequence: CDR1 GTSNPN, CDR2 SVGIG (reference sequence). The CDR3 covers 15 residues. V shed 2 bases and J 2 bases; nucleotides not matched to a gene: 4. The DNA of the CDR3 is TGTGCCTGGAGTAGACTAGCGGGGATACAAGAGACCCAGTACTTC. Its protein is CAWSRLAGIQETQYF.